This entry features one T cell receptor (beta chain) sequence. The data originate from a study of T-cell memory formation after mild COVID-19. Across the study: Clustering of TCRs was largely donor specific.

Trimming cost V 4 bases and J 2 bases; bases outside gene matches: 10. Germline lookup yields CDR1 SGHRS and CDR2 YFSETQ. The CDR3 totals 17 residues. TCRdb re-called the 5' RACE reads with MiXCR, one entry per CDR3 protein. Among under 110,000 distinct CDR3 sequences, 15% to 20% were seen once, and the ten largest hold around 28%. The rearrangement links TRBV5-1 to TRBJ2-3, with 10 positions matching TRBD1. The receptor was isolated from an adult woman who had mild COVID-19 (a few samples of this study predate the infection). Cell type and time point are not known. Material for sequencing was PBMCs or a T cell subset sorted from them (not recorded which). The DNA for the CDR3 is TGCGCCAGCAGCCCCAAAGGGGGACAGGGGTTCACAGATACGCAGTATTTT. Its translation is CASSPKGGQGFTDTQYF. The full variable domain, completed using reference TRBV5-1 and TRBJ2-3, is KAGVTQTPRYLIKTRGQQVTLSCSPISGHRSVSWYQQTPGQGLQFLFEYFSETQRNKGNFPGRFSGRQFSNSRSEMNVSTLELGDSALYLCASSPKGGQGFTDTQYFGPGTRLTVL.